This record concerns one TCR beta chain sequence. The data stem from a study of control samples from healthy donors and cancer patients. The assay was immunoSEQ multiplex PCR, and TCRdb's table has in-frame clones only and misses some. Seen here are some 120,000 clones, about nine tenths observed once, and the top ten hold around 9%. From germline, CDR1 is SGHTA and CDR2 FQGNSA. The CDR3 contains 16 residues. Trimming shortened V by 0 bases and J by 1 base, and 10 bases separated the two germline ends. This rearrangement joins TRBV7-2 to TRBJ1-5; D ambiguous. The sample consisted of blood. The origin of this receptor is a man aged 35 to 55 in good health. CDR3 nucleotides: TGTGCCAGCAGCTTAGCGCTGTCCAGGAGCAATCAGCCCCAGCATTTT. Protein product: CASSLALSRSNQPQHF.